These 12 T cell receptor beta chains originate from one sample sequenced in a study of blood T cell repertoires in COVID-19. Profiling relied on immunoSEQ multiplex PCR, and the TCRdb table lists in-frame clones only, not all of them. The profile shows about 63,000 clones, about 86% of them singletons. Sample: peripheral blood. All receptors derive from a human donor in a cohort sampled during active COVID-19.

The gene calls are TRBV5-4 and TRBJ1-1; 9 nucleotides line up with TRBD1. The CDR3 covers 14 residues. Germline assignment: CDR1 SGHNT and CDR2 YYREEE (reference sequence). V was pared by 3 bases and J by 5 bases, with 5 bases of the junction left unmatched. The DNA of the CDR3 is TGTGCCAGCAGCTCGACAGGGGGAATGACTGAAGCTTTCTTT. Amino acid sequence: CASSSTGGMTEAFF.

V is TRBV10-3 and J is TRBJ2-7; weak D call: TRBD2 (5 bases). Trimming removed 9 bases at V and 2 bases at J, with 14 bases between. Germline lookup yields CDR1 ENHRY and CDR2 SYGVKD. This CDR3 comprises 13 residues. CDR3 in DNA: TGTGCCATTGCGAGGGCCGAGACCTACGAGCAGTACTTC. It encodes CAIARAETYEQYF.

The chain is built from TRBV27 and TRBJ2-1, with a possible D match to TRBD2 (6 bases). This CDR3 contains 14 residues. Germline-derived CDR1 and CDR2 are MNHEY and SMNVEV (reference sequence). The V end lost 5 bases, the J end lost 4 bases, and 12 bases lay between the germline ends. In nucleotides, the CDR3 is TGTGCCAGCAGTCCTAGCGCCGCTTACAATGAGCAGTTCTTC. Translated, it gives CASSPSAAYNEQFF.

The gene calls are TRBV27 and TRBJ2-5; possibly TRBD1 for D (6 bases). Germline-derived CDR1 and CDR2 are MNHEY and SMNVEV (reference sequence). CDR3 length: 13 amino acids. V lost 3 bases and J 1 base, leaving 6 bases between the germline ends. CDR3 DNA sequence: TGTGCCAGCAGTTTGGGGGCCCAAGAGACCCAGTACTTC. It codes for CASSLGAQETQYF.

This chain's CDR3 is CASSQDYGTSGRALSKNIQYF. DNA of the CDR3: TGTGCCAGCAGCCAAGATTATGGGACTAGCGGGAGGGCCTTGTCCAAAAACATTCAGTACTTC. The rearrangement uses TRBV14 and TRBJ2-4, with 16 bases aligning to TRBD2. After removal of 0 bases from V and 2 bases from J, the junction contained 10 bases not matched to a gene. The CDR3 runs to 21 residues. CDR1 SGHDN and CDR2 FVKESK come from the germline V gene.

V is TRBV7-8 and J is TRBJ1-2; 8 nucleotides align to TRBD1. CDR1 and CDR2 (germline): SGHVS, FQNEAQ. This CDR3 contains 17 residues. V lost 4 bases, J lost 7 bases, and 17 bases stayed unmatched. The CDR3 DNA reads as TGTGCCAGCAGCTCCGAGGCGCAGGGACAGGTATCCGGTGGCTACACCTTC. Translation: CASSSEAQGQVSGGYTF.

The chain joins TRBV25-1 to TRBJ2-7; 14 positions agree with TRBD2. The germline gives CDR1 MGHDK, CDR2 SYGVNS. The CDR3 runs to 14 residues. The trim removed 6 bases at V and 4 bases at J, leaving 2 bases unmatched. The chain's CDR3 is CASRTSGGAYEQYF. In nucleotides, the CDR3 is TGTGCCAGCAGGACTAGCGGGGGGGCTTACGAGCAGTACTTC.

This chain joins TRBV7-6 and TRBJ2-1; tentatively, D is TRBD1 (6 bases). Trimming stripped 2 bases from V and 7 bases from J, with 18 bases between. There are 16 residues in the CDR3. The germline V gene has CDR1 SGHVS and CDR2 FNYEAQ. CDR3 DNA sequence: TGTGCCAGCAGCTTAATCGTTGCAGGGGCTAGGAATGAGCAGTTCTTC. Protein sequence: CASSLIVAGARNEQFF.

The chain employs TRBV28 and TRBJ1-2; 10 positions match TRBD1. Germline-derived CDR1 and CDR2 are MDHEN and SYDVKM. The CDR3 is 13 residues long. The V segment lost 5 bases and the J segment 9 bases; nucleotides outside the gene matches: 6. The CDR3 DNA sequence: TGTGCCAGCAGTGCCTCGGGACAGGGGAGCTACACCTTC. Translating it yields CASSASGQGSYTF.

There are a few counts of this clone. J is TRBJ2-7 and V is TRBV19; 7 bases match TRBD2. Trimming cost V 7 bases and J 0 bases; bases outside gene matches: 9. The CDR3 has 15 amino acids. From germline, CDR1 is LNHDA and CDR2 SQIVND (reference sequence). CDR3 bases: TGTGCCAGTACCCCGTCCAGCGGGACCTCCTACGAGCAGTACTTC. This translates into CASTPSSGTSYEQYF.

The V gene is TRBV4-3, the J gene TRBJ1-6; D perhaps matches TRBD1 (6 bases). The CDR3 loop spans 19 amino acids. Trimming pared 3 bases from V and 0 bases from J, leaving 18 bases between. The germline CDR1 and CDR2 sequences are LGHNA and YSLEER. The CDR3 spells CASSQGTSDISSYNSPLHF. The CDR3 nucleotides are TGCGCCAGCAGCCAGGGGACATCCGATATCAGCTCCTATAATTCACCCCTCCACTTT.

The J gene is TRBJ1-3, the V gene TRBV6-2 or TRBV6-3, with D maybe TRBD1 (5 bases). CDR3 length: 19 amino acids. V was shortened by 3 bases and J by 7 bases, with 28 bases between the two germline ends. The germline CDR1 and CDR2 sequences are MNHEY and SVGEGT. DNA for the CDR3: TGTGCCAGCAGTTATTCTTCCCAGCTCGGACATTCGAATTGGAACACCATATATTTT. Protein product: CASSYSSQLGHSNWNTIYF.